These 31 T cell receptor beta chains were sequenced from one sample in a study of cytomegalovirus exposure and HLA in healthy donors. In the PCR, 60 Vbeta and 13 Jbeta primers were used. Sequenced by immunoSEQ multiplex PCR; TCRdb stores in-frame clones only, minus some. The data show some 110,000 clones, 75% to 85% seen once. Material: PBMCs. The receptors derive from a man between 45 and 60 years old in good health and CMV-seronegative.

CDR3 DNA: TGCGCCAGCAGCTTGGCCAAGCAGGGGGGTGAAAAACTGTTTTTT. This codes for CASSLAKQGGEKLFF. V and J are TRBV5-1 and TRBJ1-4; 7 nucleotides line up with TRBD1. Losses at the gene ends were 0 bases for V and 7 bases for J; bases not matched to a gene: 6. The CDR3 spans 15 residues. Germline CDR1 SGHRS, CDR2 YFSETQ.

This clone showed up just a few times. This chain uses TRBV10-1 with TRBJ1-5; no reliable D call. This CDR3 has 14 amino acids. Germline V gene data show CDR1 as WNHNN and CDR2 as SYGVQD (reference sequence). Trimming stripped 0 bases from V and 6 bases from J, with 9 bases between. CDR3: CASSESGAPQPQHF. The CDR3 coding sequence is TGCGCCAGCAGTGAGTCGGGCGCCCCTCAGCCCCAGCATTTT.

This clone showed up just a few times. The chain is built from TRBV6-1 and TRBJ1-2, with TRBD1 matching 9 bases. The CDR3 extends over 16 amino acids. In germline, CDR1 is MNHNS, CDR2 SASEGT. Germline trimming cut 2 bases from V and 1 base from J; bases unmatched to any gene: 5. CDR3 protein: CASSERTGDFNYGYTF. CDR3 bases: TGTGCCAGCAGTGAAAGGACAGGGGATTTTAACTATGGCTACACCTTC.

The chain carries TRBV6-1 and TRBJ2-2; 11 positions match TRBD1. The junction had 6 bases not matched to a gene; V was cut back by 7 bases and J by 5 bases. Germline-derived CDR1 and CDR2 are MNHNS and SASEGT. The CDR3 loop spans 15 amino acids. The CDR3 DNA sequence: TGTGCCAGCAATCCGGGACAGGGGGTAACCGGGGAGCTGTTTTTT. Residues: CASNPGQGVTGELFF.

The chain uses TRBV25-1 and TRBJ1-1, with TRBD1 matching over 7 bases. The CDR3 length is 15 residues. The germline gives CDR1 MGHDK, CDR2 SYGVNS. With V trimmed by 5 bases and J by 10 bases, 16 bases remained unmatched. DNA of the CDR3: TGTGCCAGCAGTAACTCAAACAGGGGAAAGAAGCCAGCTTTCTTT. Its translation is CASSNSNRGKKPAFF.

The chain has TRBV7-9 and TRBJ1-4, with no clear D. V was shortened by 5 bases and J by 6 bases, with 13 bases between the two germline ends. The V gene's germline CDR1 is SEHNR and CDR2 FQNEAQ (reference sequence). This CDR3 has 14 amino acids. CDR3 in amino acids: CASSPGSPDEKLFF. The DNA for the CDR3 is TGTGCCAGCAGCCCCGGGTCTCCAGATGAAAAACTGTTTTTT.

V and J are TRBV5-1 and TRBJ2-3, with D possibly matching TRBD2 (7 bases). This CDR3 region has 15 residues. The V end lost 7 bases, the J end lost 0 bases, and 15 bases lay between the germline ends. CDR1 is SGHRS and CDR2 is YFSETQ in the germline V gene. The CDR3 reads CASSRGGGSTDTQYF. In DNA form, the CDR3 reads TGCGCCAGCTCGAGGGGGGGAGGGAGCACAGATACGCAGTATTTT.

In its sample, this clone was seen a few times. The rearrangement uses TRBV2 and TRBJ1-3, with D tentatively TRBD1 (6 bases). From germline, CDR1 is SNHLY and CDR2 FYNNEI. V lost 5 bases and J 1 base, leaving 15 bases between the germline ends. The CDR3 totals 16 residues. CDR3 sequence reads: CASSSEQGLSGNTIYF. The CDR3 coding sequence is TGTGCCAGCAGTTCTGAACAGGGATTATCTGGAAACACCATATATTTT.

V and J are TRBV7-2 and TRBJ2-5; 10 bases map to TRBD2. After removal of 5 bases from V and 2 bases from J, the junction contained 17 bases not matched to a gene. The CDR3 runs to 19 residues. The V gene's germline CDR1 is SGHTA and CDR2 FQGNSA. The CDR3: CASSREGAASGGPQETQYF. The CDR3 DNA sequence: TGTGCCAGCAGCCGAGAGGGGGCGGCTAGCGGGGGCCCTCAAGAGACCCAGTACTTC. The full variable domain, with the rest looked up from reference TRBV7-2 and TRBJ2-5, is GAGVSQSPSNKVTEKGKDVELRCDPISGHTALYWYRQSLGQGLEFLIYFQGNSAPDKSGLPSDRFSAERTGGSVSTLTIQRTQQEDSAVYLCASSREGAASGGPQETQYFGPGTRLLVL.

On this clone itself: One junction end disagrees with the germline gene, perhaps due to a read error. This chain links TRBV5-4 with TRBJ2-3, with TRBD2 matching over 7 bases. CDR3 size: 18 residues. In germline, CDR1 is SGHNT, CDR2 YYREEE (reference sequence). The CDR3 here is CAGSLVGGGAASTDTQYF. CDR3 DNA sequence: TGTGCCGGCAGCTTGGTGGGGGGGGGAGCAGCTAGCACAGATACGCAGTATTTT.

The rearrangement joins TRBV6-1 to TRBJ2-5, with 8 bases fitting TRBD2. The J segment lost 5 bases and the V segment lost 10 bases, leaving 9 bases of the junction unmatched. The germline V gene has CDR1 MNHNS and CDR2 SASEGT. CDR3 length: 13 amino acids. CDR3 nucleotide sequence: TGTGCCACCACCGGGGGGGCGAGGGAGACCCAGTACTTC. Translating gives CATTGGARETQYF.

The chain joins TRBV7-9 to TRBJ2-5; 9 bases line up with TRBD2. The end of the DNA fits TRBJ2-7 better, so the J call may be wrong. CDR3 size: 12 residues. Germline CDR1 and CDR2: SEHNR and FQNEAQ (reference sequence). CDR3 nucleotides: TGTGCCACTGAGACTAGCGGATACGAGCAGTACTTC. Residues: CATETSGYEQYF.

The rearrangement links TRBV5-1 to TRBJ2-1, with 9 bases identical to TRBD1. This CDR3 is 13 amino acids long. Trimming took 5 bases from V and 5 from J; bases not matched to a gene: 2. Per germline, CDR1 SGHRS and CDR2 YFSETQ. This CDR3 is CASRRTGDNEQFF. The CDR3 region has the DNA TGCGCCAGCAGACGGACAGGGGACAATGAGCAGTTCTTC.

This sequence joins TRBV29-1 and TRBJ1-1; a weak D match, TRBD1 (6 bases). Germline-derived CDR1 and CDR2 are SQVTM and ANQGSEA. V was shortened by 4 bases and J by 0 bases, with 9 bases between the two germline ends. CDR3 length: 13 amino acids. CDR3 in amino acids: CSVGQELNTEAFF. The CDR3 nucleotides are TGCAGCGTTGGACAGGAACTGAACACTGAAGCTTTCTTT.

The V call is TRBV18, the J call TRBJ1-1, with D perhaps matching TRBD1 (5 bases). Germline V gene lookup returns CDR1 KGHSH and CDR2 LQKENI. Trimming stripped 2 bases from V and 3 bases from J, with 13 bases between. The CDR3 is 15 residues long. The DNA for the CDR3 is TGTGCCAGCTCACCAAACCAGGGAACAGACACTGAAGCTTTCTTT. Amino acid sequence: CASSPNQGTDTEAFF.

As DNA, the CDR3 is TGTGCCAGTAGTATTGGACAGGGAAACTATGGCTACACCTTC. It yields the protein CASSIGQGNYGYTF. J is TRBJ1-2 and V is TRBV19; 8 bases map to TRBD1. V shed 3 bases and J 2 bases; nucleotides not matched to a gene: 2. This CDR3 region has 14 residues. Germline V gene lookup returns CDR1 LNHDA and CDR2 SQIVND (reference sequence).

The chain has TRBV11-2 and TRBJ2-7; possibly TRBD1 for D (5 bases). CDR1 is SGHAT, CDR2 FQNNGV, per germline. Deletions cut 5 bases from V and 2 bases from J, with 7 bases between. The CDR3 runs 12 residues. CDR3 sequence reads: CASSRTTYEQYV. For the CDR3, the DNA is TGTGCCAGCAGCCGGACAACCTACGAGCAGTACGTC.

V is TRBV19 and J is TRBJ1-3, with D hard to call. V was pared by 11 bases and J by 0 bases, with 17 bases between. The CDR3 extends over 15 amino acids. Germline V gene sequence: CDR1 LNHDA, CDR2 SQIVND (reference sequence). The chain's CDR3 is CASTSQALSGNTIYF. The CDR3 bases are TGTGCCTCGACGTCGCAGGCCCTCTCTGGAAACACCATATATTTT.

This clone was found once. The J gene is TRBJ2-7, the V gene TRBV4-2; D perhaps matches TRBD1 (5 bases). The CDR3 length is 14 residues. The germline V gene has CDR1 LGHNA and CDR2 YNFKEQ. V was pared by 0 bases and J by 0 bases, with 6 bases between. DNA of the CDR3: TGTGCCAGCAGCCAAGAAGACAGCTCCTACGAGCAGTACTTC. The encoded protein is CASSQEDSSYEQYF.

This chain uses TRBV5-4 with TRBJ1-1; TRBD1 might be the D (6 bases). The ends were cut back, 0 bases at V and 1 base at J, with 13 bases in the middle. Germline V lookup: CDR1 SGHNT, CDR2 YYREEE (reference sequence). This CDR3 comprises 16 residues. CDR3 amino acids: CASSLGGRGSNTEAFF. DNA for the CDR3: TGTGCCAGCAGCTTGGGAGGTAGGGGGTCGAACACTGAAGCTTTCTTT. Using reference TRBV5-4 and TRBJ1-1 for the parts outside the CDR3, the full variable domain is ETGVTQSPTHLIKTRGQQVTLRCSSQSGHNTVSWYQQALGQGPQFIFQYYREEENGRGNFPPRFSGLQFPNYSSELNVNALELDDSALYLCASSLGGRGSNTEAFFGQGTRLTVV.

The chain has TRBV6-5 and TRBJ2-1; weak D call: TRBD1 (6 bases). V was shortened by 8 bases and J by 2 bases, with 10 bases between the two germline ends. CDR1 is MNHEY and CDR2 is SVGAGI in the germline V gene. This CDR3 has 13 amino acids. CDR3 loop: CASAQGTYNEQFF. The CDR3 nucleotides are TGTGCCAGCGCTCAGGGGACCTACAATGAGCAGTTCTTC.

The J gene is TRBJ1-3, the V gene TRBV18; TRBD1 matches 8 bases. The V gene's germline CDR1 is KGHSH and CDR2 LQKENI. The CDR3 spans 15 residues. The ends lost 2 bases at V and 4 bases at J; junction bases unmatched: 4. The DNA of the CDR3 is TGTGCCAGCTCACCAAGAACAGGGGGAGGAAACACCATATATTTT. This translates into CASSPRTGGGNTIYF.

The CDR3 loop reads CASRGRGNSYEQYF. DNA for the CDR3: TGTGCCAGTCGGGGCCGGGGGAACTCCTACGAGCAGTACTTC. The chain joins TRBV6-5 to TRBJ2-7; TRBD2 might be the D (6 bases). The CDR3 extends over 14 amino acids. Looked up from germline, CDR1 is MNHEY and CDR2 is SVGAGI. V lost 9 bases and J lost 0, with 15 bases in between.

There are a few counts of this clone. CDR3 DNA: TGTGCCAGCAGGAGATGGACAGGGGTCCAAGAGACCCAGTACTTC. Translation gives CASRRWTGVQETQYF. This chain joins TRBV6-5 and TRBJ2-5; 9 bases align to TRBD1. Trimming at V came to 6 bases and at J to 1 base, leaving 6 bases not matched to a gene. Germline V lookup: CDR1 MNHEY, CDR2 SVGAGI. The CDR3 covers 15 residues.

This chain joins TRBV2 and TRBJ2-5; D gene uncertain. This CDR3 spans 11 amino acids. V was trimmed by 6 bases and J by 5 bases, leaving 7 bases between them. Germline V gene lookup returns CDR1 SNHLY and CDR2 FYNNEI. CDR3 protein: CASSEQETQYF. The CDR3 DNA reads TGTGCCAGCAGCGAACAGGAGACCCAGTACTTC.

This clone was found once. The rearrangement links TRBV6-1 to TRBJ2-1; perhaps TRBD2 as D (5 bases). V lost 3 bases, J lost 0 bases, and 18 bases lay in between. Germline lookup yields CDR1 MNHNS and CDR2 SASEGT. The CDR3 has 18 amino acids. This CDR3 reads CASSDGERRLSSYNEQFF. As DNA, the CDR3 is TGTGCCAGCAGTGACGGGGAGCGGAGACTTAGCTCCTACAATGAGCAGTTCTTC.

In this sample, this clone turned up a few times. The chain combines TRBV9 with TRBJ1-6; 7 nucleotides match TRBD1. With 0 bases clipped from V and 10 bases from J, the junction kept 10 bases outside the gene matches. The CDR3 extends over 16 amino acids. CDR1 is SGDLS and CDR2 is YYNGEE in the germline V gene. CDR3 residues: CASSVEQGQKISPLHF. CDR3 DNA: TGTGCCAGCAGCGTAGAACAGGGACAGAAGATATCACCCCTCCACTTT.

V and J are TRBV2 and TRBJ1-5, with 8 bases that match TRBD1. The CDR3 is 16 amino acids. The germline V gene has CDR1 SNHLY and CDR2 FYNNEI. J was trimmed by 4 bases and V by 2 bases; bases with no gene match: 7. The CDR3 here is CASSEYHRGTNQPQHF. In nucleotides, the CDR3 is TGTGCCAGCAGTGAATATCACAGGGGGACTAATCAGCCCCAGCATTTT.

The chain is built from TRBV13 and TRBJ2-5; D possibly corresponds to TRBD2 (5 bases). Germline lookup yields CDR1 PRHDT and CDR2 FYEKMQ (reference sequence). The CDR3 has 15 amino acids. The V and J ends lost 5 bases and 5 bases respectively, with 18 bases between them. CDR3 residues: CASSATNRPGETQYF. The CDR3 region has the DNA TGTGCCAGCAGCGCCACTAACCGGCCGGGGGAGACCCAGTACTTC.

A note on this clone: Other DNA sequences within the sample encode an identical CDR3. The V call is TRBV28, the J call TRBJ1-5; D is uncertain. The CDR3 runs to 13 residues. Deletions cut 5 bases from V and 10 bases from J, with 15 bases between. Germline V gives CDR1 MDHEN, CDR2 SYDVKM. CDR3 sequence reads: CASSAPGEQPQHF. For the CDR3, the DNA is TGTGCCAGCAGTGCCCCTGGTGAGCAACCCCAGCATTTT. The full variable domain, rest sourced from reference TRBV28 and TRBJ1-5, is DVKVTQSSRYLVKRTGEKVFLECVQDMDHENMFWYRQDPGLGLRLIYFSYDVKMKEKGDIPEGYSVSREKKERFSLILESASTNQTSMYLCASSAPGEQPQHFGDGTRLSIL.

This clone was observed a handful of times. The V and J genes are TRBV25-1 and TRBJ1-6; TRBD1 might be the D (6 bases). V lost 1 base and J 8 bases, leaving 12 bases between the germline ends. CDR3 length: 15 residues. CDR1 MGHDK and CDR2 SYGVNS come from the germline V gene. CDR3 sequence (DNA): TGTGCCAGCAGTGAATTTAAAGGGGGGGATTCACCCCTCCACTTT. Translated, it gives CASSEFKGGDSPLHF.